These T cell receptor beta chains were read from a single sample in a study of OX40 agonist ivuxolimab in advanced cancers. TCRdb's table, derived via immunoSEQ multiplex PCR, lists solely in-frame clones and lacks some. The profile shows more than 55,000 clones, around 86% of them singletons. This specimen consisted of CD4+ or CD8+ T cells sorted from blood, obtained in a trial of the OX40 agonist ivuxolimab. The source is an adult with an advanced solid tumor such as melanoma, head and neck, liver or kidney cancer. The CDR3 runs from the conserved cysteine through the conserved F or W. The order of the fields is D gene, V gene, J gene, clone size, CDR3 protein, CDR3 DNA. The D gene is left open where the match is weak. Only part of the rows carry a size: once, few, many, or a class if the clone is expanded.

>TRBD1|TRBV7-8|TRBJ2-7|few
CASSLIGGRYEQYF
TGTGCCAGCAGCTTAATAGGGGGCAGGTACGAGCAGTACTTC
>TRBD2|TRBV6-1|TRBJ2-1|-
CASSASGRALNEQFF
TGTGCCAGCAGCGCTAGCGGGAGGGCCCTCAATGAGCAGTTCTTC
>TRBD1|TRBV27|TRBJ2-2|-
CASSRQGSSNTGELFF
TGTGCCAGCAGTAGACAGGGAAGTTCGAACACCGGGGAGCTGTTTTTT
>-|TRBV19|TRBJ2-6|-
CASSITGNSGANVLTF
TGTGCCAGTAGTATTACGGGGAACTCTGGGGCCAACGTCCTGACTTTC
>TRBD2|TRBV4-2|TRBJ2-3|-
CASSQEGRLAGGPDTQYF
TGTGCCAGCAGCCAAGAAGGGAGACTAGCGGGGGGGCCAGATACGCAGTATTTT
>-|TRBV20-1|TRBJ1-5|-
CSARSGQPQHF
TGCAGTGCTAGATCAGGGCAGCCCCAGCATTTT
>-|TRBV7-9|TRBJ2-5|-
CASSFPGGRTQETQYF
TGTGCCAGCAGCTTCCCTGGGGGACGGACGCAAGAGACCCAGTACTTC
>-|TRBV6-1|TRBJ2-3|-
CASSEQGRGSSTDTQYF
TGTGCCAGCAGTGAGCAGGGGAGGGGATCTAGCACAGATACGCAGTATTTT
>-|TRBV28|TRBJ1-5|-
CASSGIRPNQPQHF
TGTGCCAGCAGTGGTATCAGGCCCAATCAGCCCCAGCATTTT
>-|TRBV9|TRBJ2-2|-
CASSVLASRELFF
TGTGCCAGCAGCGTCCTAGCTTCTAGGGAGCTGTTTTTT
>-|TRBV10-3|TRBJ2-7|-
CAISYRTRGSEQYF
TGTGCCATCAGTTACCGGACCCGGGGGAGCGAGCAGTACTTC
>TRBD1|TRBV30|TRBJ2-7|-
CAWSETGGAHNEQYF
TGTGCCTGGAGTGAGACAGGGGGCGCCCACAACGAGCAGTACTTC
>TRBD1|TRBV15|TRBJ1-3|once
CATRNRGSGNTIYF
TGTGCCACCAGAAACAGGGGGTCTGGAAACACCATATATTTT
>TRBD2|TRBV9|TRBJ2-1|-
CASSVADLAGGPGNEQFF
TGTGCCAGCAGCGTCGCGGATCTAGCGGGAGGGCCGGGGAATGAGCAGTTCTTC
>-|TRBV27|TRBJ1-5|-
CASSTKAPYSNQPQHF
TGTGCCAGCAGTACTAAGGCCCCCTATAGCAATCAGCCCCAGCATTTT
>TRBD2|TRBV11-2|TRBJ2-7|-
CASSLGEGSSYEQYF
TGTGCCAGCAGCTTAGGGGAGGGCAGCTCCTACGAGCAGTACTTC
>-|TRBV28|TRBJ2-7|-
CASMRTISSYEQYF
TGTGCCAGCATGAGGACTATTAGCTCCTACGAGCAGTACTTC
>TRBD2|TRBV28|TRBJ2-7|-
CASSPGLAKSYEQYF
TGTGCCAGCAGCCCCGGACTAGCTAAGTCCTACGAGCAGTACTTC
>TRBD2|TRBV11-2|TRBJ2-1|few
CASSPTSGRNEQFF
TGTGCCAGCAGCCCCACTAGCGGGAGGAATGAGCAGTTCTTC
>TRBD2|TRBV7-8|TRBJ2-1|-
CATSPRESYNEQFF
TGTGCCACTAGCCCGCGGGAGTCCTACAATGAGCAGTTCTTC
>-|TRBV5-1|TRBJ1-6|-
CASSAADYNSPLHF
TGCGCCAGCAGTGCAGCCGACTATAATTCACCCCTCCACTTT
>-|TRBV6-5|TRBJ2-1|-
CASSFRDNEQFF
TGTGCCAGCAGTTTTAGGGACAATGAGCAGTTCTTC
>-|TRBV7-2|TRBJ2-5|-
CASSSLGMETQYF
TGTGCCAGCAGCTCCTTGGGTATGGAGACCCAGTACTTC
>-|TRBV28|TRBJ1-2|-
CASIEGPNYGYTF
TGTGCCAGCATCGAGGGACCGAACTATGGCTACACCTTC
>-|TRBV7-9|TRBJ2-3|-
CASSPSGFADTQYF
TGTGCCAGCAGCCCATCAGGGTTCGCAGATACGCAGTATTTT
>-|TRBV18|TRBJ2-7|-
CASSPGAAYEQYF
TGTGCCAGCTCACCAGGGGCAGCCTACGAGCAGTACTTC
>TRBD1|TRBV18|TRBJ2-6|-
CASSRTGADSGANVLTF
TGTGCCAGCTCAAGGACAGGGGCGGACTCTGGGGCCAACGTCCTGACTTTC
>-|TRBV28|TRBJ2-5|-
CASSKGVRRAQETQYF
TGTGCCAGCAGCAAAGGTGTAAGGAGGGCTCAAGAGACCCAGTACTTC
>-|TRBV7-2|TRBJ2-5|-
CASSLVVRHGRTQETQYF
TGTGCCAGCAGCTTAGTGGTGCGGCATGGTCGTACCCAAGAGACCCAGTACTTC
>-|TRBV7-6|TRBJ1-6|-
CASSIFHPDVSNSPLHF
TGTGCCAGCAGCATTTTCCATCCCGACGTAAGCAATTCACCCCTCCACTTT
>-|TRBV5-6|TRBJ2-7|-
CASSFQGTEQYF
TGTGCCAGCAGCTTCCAGGGTACCGAGCAGTACTTC
>-|TRBV27|TRBJ2-5|-
CASSFGGETQYF
TGTGCCAGCAGTTTTGGGGGAGAGACCCAGTACTTC
>TRBD2|TRBV7-9|TRBJ2-5|-
CASSFPGLGQETQYF
TGTGCCAGCAGCTTTCCGGGACTAGGCCAAGAGACCCAGTACTTC
>TRBD1|TRBV28|TRBJ1-6|-
CASSTHRGRLYNSPLHF
TGTGCCAGCAGTACCCACAGGGGGCGACTCTATAATTCACCCCTCCACTTT
>-|TRBV19|TRBJ1-5|-
CASSIDSSQRGGNQPQHF
TGTGCCAGTAGTATAGATTCGTCCCAGAGGGGGGGCAATCAGCCCCAGCATTTT
>TRBD2|TRBV7-3|TRBJ2-1|-
CASSFSGLDNEQFF
TGTGCCAGCAGCTTTTCGGGACTAGACAATGAGCAGTTCTTC
>-|TRBV4-1|TRBJ1-1|-
CASTQGNTEAFF
TGCGCCAGCACCCAGGGGAACACTGAAGCTTTCTTT
>-|TRBV21-1|TRBJ2-3|once
CASSKVSGTSSTDTQYF
TGTGCCAGCAGCAAAGTTTCAGGGACTAGTTCCACAGATACGCAGTATTTT
>-|TRBV18|TRBJ1-1|-
CASSPAGRVTEAFF
TGTGCCAGCTCACCGGCAGGGCGGGTTACTGAAGCTTTCTTT
>-|TRBV2|TRBJ2-6|-
CASSEKAAAPWEGANVLTF
TGTGCCAGCAGTGAAAAGGCGGCAGCCCCTTGGGAAGGGGCCAACGTCCTGACTTTC
>-|TRBV18|TRBJ2-1|-
CASSPEGTFGNEQFF
TGTGCCAGCTCACCAGAGGGGACCTTTGGCAATGAGCAGTTCTTC
>TRBD1|TRBV6-5|TRBJ2-7|-
CASSYTGQGSYEQYF
TGTGCCAGCAGTTACACGGGACAGGGAAGCTACGAGCAGTACTTC